Listed below are T cell receptor beta chains from one sample, sequenced in a study of blood T cell repertoires in COVID-19. Sequenced by immunoSEQ multiplex PCR; TCRdb stores in-frame clones only, minus some. The data contain about 220,000 clones, 88% of them seen just once; the ten biggest clones take up roughly 2.5%. Source material: PBMCs or T cells enriched from blood (not recorded which). The receptors derive from a woman aged 40 to 49 with acute COVID-19. The CDR3 runs from the conserved cysteine through the conserved F or W. The order of the fields is clone size, V gene, D gene, J gene, CDR3 DNA, CDR3 protein. A D gene is named only where the DNA matches it firmly. Clone size, where shown, is once, few, many, or a class for clones that have expanded.

clone size: .; V gene: TRBV5-4; D gene: .; J gene: TRBJ1-2; CDR3 DNA: TGTGCCAGCGGCCAGGTCAACTATGGCTACACCTTC; CDR3 protein: CASGQVNYGYTF
clone size: once; V gene: TRBV5-1; D gene: .; J gene: TRBJ2-2; CDR3 DNA: TGCGCCAGCAGCGTGCAGGTGGCTGACGGGGAGCTGTTTTTT; CDR3 protein: CASSVQVADGELFF
clone size: .; V gene: TRBV5-1; D gene: .; J gene: TRBJ2-3; CDR3 DNA: TGCGCCAGCAGCTTGGTTCTAGCTCGCACAGATACGCAGTATTTT; CDR3 protein: CASSLVLARTDTQYF
clone size: .; V gene: TRBV14; D gene: TRBD2; J gene: TRBJ2-3; CDR3 DNA: TGTGCCAGCAGCCAAGAGCTAGCGGGGGCCGGGAGTACGCAGTATTTT; CDR3 protein: CASSQELAGAGSTQYF
clone size: .; V gene: TRBV5-1; D gene: .; J gene: TRBJ2-3; CDR3 DNA: TGCGCCAGCAGCTTGGATAGAAGCACAGATACGCAGTATTTT; CDR3 protein: CASSLDRSTDTQYF
clone size: many; V gene: TRBV29-1; D gene: TRBD2; J gene: TRBJ2-2; CDR3 DNA: TGCAGCGTGGCCCCGGGAGGGTCCACCGGGGAGCTGTTTTTT; CDR3 protein: CSVAPGGSTGELFF
clone size: .; V gene: TRBV18; D gene: .; J gene: TRBJ1-1; CDR3 DNA: TGTGCCAGCTCACCCCTGCAGGGGAACGCTGAAGCTTTCTTT; CDR3 protein: CASSPLQGNAEAFF
clone size: .; V gene: TRBV6-5; D gene: .; J gene: TRBJ2-1; CDR3 DNA: TGTGCCAGCAGTTCACCCGGGAGTCACCCCTACAATGAGCAGTTCTTC; CDR3 protein: CASSSPGSHPYNEQFF
clone size: .; V gene: TRBV2; D gene: TRBD2; J gene: TRBJ2-1; CDR3 DNA: TGTGCCAGCGGTCCTAGACTAGCGGTCTACAATGAGCAGTTCTTC; CDR3 protein: CASGPRLAVYNEQFF
clone size: .; V gene: TRBV19; D gene: TRBD1; J gene: TRBJ2-7; CDR3 DNA: TGTGCCAGTAGCACCGGGACAGGGGTCTACGAGCAGTACTTC; CDR3 protein: CASSTGTGVYEQYF
clone size: few; V gene: TRBV5-1; D gene: TRBD1; J gene: TRBJ1-5; CDR3 DNA: TGCGCCAGCAGCTTTACCGGGACAGACAATCAGCCCCAGCATTTT; CDR3 protein: CASSFTGTDNQPQHF
clone size: .; V gene: TRBV24-1; D gene: TRBD2; J gene: TRBJ2-1; CDR3 DNA: TGTGCCACCAGAGCTAGCGGGAGTCCGCATGAGCAGTTCTTC; CDR3 protein: CATRASGSPHEQFF
clone size: few; V gene: TRBV6-5; D gene: .; J gene: TRBJ2-5; CDR3 DNA: TGTGTCAGCTTCAACCCTCGGGAGACCCAGTACTTC; CDR3 protein: CVSFNPRETQYF